These 22 T cell receptor beta chains originate from one sample sequenced in a study of T cell responses to AZD1222 COVID-19 vaccine. TCRdb's table, derived via immunoSEQ multiplex PCR, lists solely in-frame clones and lacks some. The data show about 79,000 clones, under 95% seen once. Sequenced here: peripheral blood, sampled on day 0 of MenACWY control vaccination. Receptor source: an adult in good health.

V usage is TRBV12-3 or TRBV12-4 and J usage is TRBJ1-2, with TRBD1 as a possible D gene (5 bases). The CDR3 consists of 13 residues. With 2 bases removed from V and 2 bases from J, the gap between germline ends came to 6 bases. CDR3 DNA: TGTGCCAGCAGTTTATCAGGGAACTATGGCTACACCTTC. Translation gives CASSLSGNYGYTF.

This chain links TRBV10-1 with TRBJ2-5; D may be TRBD2 (5 bases). Germline CDR1 WNHNN, CDR2 SYGVQD (reference sequence). CDR3 length equals 15 residues. The V and J ends lost 2 bases and 2 bases respectively, with 12 bases between them. In DNA, the CDR3 is TGCGCCAGCAGTGAGGGTATGGCGGGTCAAGAGACCCAGTACTTC. Translation: CASSEGMAGQETQYF.

The chain employs TRBV12-2 and TRBJ2-7; the table's D call, TRBD2, has no DNA check behind it. TRBV12-2 is a pseudogene locus. The CDR3 is 16 amino acids. The CDR3 DNA follows: TGTGCAAGTCGCTTAGCGCTACCCCGCCGTCCCGGTGAGCAGTACTTC. Its translation: CASRLALPRRPGEQYF.

V and J are TRBV6-6 and TRBJ1-5; D gene uncertain. The CDR3 spans 16 residues. Between the trimmed V and J ends, which lost 7 bases and 2 bases, there was a span of 18 bases. Germline CDR1 is MNHNY and CDR2 is SVGAGI (reference sequence). The CDR3 is CASTDALMVGNQPQHF. CDR3 DNA: TGTGCCAGCACAGACGCCCTAATGGTGGGCAATCAGCCCCAGCATTTT.

This clone appeared once. The chain uses TRBV5-1 and TRBJ1-4, with D possibly being TRBD1 (6 bases). V dropped 0 bases and J dropped 8 bases, with 11 bases sitting between them. The CDR3 length is 14 residues. Per germline, CDR1 SGHRS and CDR2 YFSETQ. CDR3 region: CASSLGRGFEKLFF. CDR3 DNA: TGCGCCAGCAGCTTGGGGAGGGGGTTCGAAAAACTGTTTTTT.

The chain joins TRBV14 to TRBJ1-6; possible D gene TRBD1, 5 bases. The CDR3 spans 14 residues. V was shortened by 2 bases and J by 7 bases, with 9 bases between the two germline ends. The V gene's germline CDR1 is SGHDN and CDR2 FVKESK. For the CDR3, the DNA is TGTGCCAGCAGCCAAACGGGGGGGAATTCACCCCTCCACTTT. This translates into CASSQTGGNSPLHF. The whole variable domain, filled in from reference TRBV14 and TRBJ1-6, reads EAGVTQFPSHSVIEKGQTVTLRCDPISGHDNLYWYRRVMGKEIKFLLHFVKESKQDESGMPNNRFLAERTGGTYSTLKVQPAELEDSGVYFCASSQTGGNSPLHFGNGTRLTVT.

This clone was observed once. The chain is built from TRBV2 and TRBJ1-5; no reliable D call. Looked up from germline, CDR1 is SNHLY and CDR2 is FYNNEI. Trimming pared 6 bases from V and 2 bases from J, leaving 8 bases between. The CDR3 has 13 amino acids. CDR3 nucleotide sequence: TGTGCCAGCAGCCAGTTCGGCAATCAGCCCCAGCATTTT. It translates to CASSQFGNQPQHF.

The V and J genes are TRBV18 and TRBJ1-1; D possibly corresponds to TRBD1 (6 bases). CDR3 length: 16 amino acids. CDR1 is KGHSH, CDR2 LQKENI, per germline. V lost 4 bases and J 0 bases, leaving 15 bases between the germline ends. CDR3 in amino acids: CASSLLTGHLNTEAFF. The CDR3 coding sequence is TGTGCCAGCTCACTGCTGACGGGACATCTGAACACTGAAGCTTTCTTT.

The chain has TRBV7-6 and TRBJ1-4; 7 bases agree with TRBD1. The CDR3 spans 15 residues. CDR1 is SGHVS and CDR2 is FNYEAQ in the germline V gene. J was trimmed by 5 bases and V by 0 bases; bases with no gene match: 3. This chain's CDR3 is CASSLAQGVNEKLFF. CDR3 in DNA: TGTGCCAGCAGCTTAGCGCAGGGGGTGAATGAAAAACTGTTTTTT.

The gene calls are TRBV28 and TRBJ1-4, with a weak D call TRBD1 (6 bases). The CDR3 has 17 amino acids. Germline CDR1 MDHEN, CDR2 SYDVKM. V lost 5 bases and J 8 bases, leaving 24 bases between the germline ends. CDR3 protein: CASSTPSLGLGGEKLFF. CDR3 nucleotide sequence: TGTGCCAGCAGTACTCCTTCGTTGGGGTTAGGGGGGGAAAAACTGTTTTTT.

V and J are TRBV9 and TRBJ2-5; D might be TRBD1 or TRBD2, each matching 7 bases. This CDR3 region has 15 residues. Germline V gene data show CDR1 as SGDLS and CDR2 as YYNGEE. The V end was cut by 3 bases, the J end by 0 bases, with 12 bases between. The CDR3: CASSAGGQYQETQYF. For the CDR3, the DNA is TGTGCCAGCAGCGCGGGGGGACAGTACCAAGAGACCCAGTACTTC. The full variable domain, its missing parts supplied by reference TRBV9 and TRBJ2-5, is DSGVTQTPKHLITATGQRVTLRCSPRSGDLSVYWYQQSLDQGLQFLIQYYNGEERAKGNILERFSAQQFPDLHSELNLSSLELGDSALYFCASSAGGQYQETQYFGPGTRLLVL.

The chain recombines TRBV3-1 (or the pseudogene TRBV3-2) with TRBJ2-5, with D perhaps TRBD2 (5 bases). V was shortened by 2 bases and J by 4 bases, with 11 bases between the two germline ends. Germline loops: CDR1 LGHDT, CDR2 YNNKEL (reference sequence). The CDR3 is made up of 14 amino acids. The CDR3 loop reads CASSQRRQLETQYF. The CDR3 coding sequence is TGTGCCAGCAGCCAACGGAGGCAACTAGAGACCCAGTACTTC.

The chain employs TRBV28 and TRBJ2-7; 7 nucleotides match TRBD2. Germline lookup yields CDR1 MDHEN and CDR2 SYDVKM. V shed 4 bases and J 1 base; nucleotides not matched to a gene: 1. The CDR3 has 13 amino acids. CDR3 residues: CASSSSGSYEQYF. The CDR3 coding sequence is TGTGCCAGCAGTTCTAGCGGTTCCTACGAGCAGTACTTC.

The rearrangement uses TRBV6-2 or TRBV6-3 and TRBJ2-3, with D possibly matching TRBD2 (7 bases). Germline assignment: CDR1 MNHEY and CDR2 SVGEGT. Trimming stripped 4 bases from V and 2 bases from J, with 22 bases between. The CDR3 is made up of 18 amino acids. Here the CDR3 reads CASSSGGLLLGATDTQYF. The CDR3 DNA is TGTGCCAGCAGTTCCGGGGGGTTACTTTTGGGGGCCACAGATACGCAGTATTTT.

CDR3 in DNA: TGTGCCAGTAGTACGGGAGTGACGGGCGAGCAGTACTTC. Its translation: CASSTGVTGEQYF. The chain employs TRBV19 and TRBJ2-7; D may be TRBD2 (6 bases). This CDR3 region has 13 residues. Per germline, CDR1 LNHDA and CDR2 SQIVND (reference sequence). The V gene lost 4 bases and the J gene lost 6 bases, with 13 bases spanning the gap.

The genes are TRBV24-1 and TRBJ2-7, with D possibly being TRBD1 (6 bases). The CDR3 runs to 14 residues. V gave up 12 bases and J gave up 1 base, with 18 bases separating them. Germline V gene sequence: CDR1 KGHDR, CDR2 SFDVKD. The DNA of the CDR3 is TGTGCCCTCAATTGCCCGGACAGTTCCTACGAGCAGTACTTC. Amino acid sequence: CALNCPDSSYEQYF.

This clone was recorded once. The V call is TRBV10-3, the J call TRBJ2-1; either TRBD1 or TRBD2 may fit D (5 bases each). The germline gives CDR1 ENHRY, CDR2 SYGVKD. Trimming left V 2 bases short and J 15 bases short, with 20 bases between. This CDR3 is 14 amino acids long. CDR3: CAISEVRDPLFRFF. The CDR3 DNA sequence: TGTGCCATCAGTGAGGTCCGGGACCCTCTATTTCGGTTCTTC.

This rearrangement joins TRBV6-5 to TRBJ1-1; D uncertain. The CDR3 has 14 residues. V lost 5 bases and J lost 1, with 11 bases in between. Germline V gene sequence: CDR1 MNHEY, CDR2 SVGAGI. The CDR3 protein is CASSKQLTNTEAFF. CDR3 sequence (DNA): TGTGCCAGCAGTAAACAGCTTACGAACACTGAAGCTTTCTTT.

The chain carries TRBV4-3 and TRBJ2-1; 8 bases align to TRBD1. With 3 bases clipped from V and 5 bases from J, the junction kept 6 bases outside the gene matches. Looked up from germline, CDR1 is LGHNA and CDR2 is YSLEER. The CDR3 sequence is 15 residues long. CDR3 in amino acids: CASSQEDRENNEQFF. The CDR3 nucleotides read TGCGCCAGCAGCCAGGAGGACAGGGAAAACAATGAGCAGTTCTTC.

The V and J genes are TRBV19 and TRBJ2-2; 7 nucleotides align to TRBD1. The CDR3 covers 14 residues. V lost 6 bases, J lost 4 bases, and 5 bases stayed unmatched. The germline CDR1 and CDR2 sequences are LNHDA and SQIVND (reference sequence). The CDR3 DNA reads as TGTGCCAGTAGAGAGAGACAGGGCACCGGGGAGCTGTTTTTT. Translation: CASRERQGTGELFF.

This clone was found once. The chain is built from TRBV7-2 and TRBJ2-1, with TRBD1 identical over 9 bases. V shed 0 bases and J 8 bases; nucleotides not matched to a gene: 5. Germline V gene data show CDR1 as SGHTA and CDR2 as FQGNSA. There are 15 residues in the CDR3. The CDR3 loop reads CASSLAGQGADEQFF. As DNA, the CDR3 is TGTGCCAGCAGCTTAGCGGGACAGGGAGCGGATGAGCAGTTCTTC.

The chain carries TRBV7-8 and TRBJ1-5; D remains ambiguous. Per the germline V gene, CDR1 is SGHVS and CDR2 is FQNEAQ. The germline V and J ends were trimmed by 5 bases and 0 bases, with 11 bases remaining between them. The CDR3 consists of 15 residues. CDR3 nucleotide sequence: TGTGCCAGCAGCCCAAAAGGGATTAGCAATCAGCCCCAGCATTTT. This translates into CASSPKGISNQPQHF. Based on the CDR3 plus reference TRBV7-8 and TRBJ1-5, the full variable domain is GAGVSQSPRYKVAKRGQDVALRCDPISGHVSLFWYQQALGQGPEFLTYFQNEAQLDKSGLPSDRFFAERPEGSVSTLKIQRTQQEDSAVYLCASSPKGISNQPQHFGDGTRLSIL.